The 20 T cell receptor beta chains below all came from one sample that was sequenced in a study of blood T cell repertoires in COVID-19. The method was immunoSEQ multiplex PCR; TCRdb's version includes in-frame clones alone and lacks a portion of them. In the table there are roughly 73,000 clones, roughly 90% of which are singletons. The sample consisted of peripheral blood. Source of these receptors: a man aged 65-85 years with active or convalescent COVID-19.

The rearrangement joins TRBV15 to TRBJ2-3, with D hard to call. Looked up from germline, CDR1 is LNHNV and CDR2 is YYDKDF (reference sequence). This CDR3 has 12 residues. V lost 0 bases and J 7 bases, leaving 5 bases between the germline ends. The CDR3 is CATSRDRYTQYF. The CDR3 DNA reads as TGTGCCACCAGCAGAGATCGGTATACGCAGTATTTT.

The chain recombines TRBV6-4 with TRBJ2-3, with 9 nucleotides matching TRBD2. V shed 6 bases, J shed 6 bases, and the junction held 7 bases outside the gene matches. Germline V gene lookup returns CDR1 MRHNA and CDR2 SNTAGT. CDR3 size: 14 residues. CDR3 sequence (DNA): TGTGCCAGCAGCAGGGCGGGGGGGCGCGATACGCAGTATTTT. Its translation is CASSRAGGRDTQYF.

The rearrangement joins TRBV19 to TRBJ2-1; D is perhaps TRBD2 (7 bases). The CDR3 runs to 17 residues. Trimming pared 0 bases from V and 0 bases from J, leaving 12 bases between. The germline gives CDR1 LNHDA, CDR2 SQIVND (reference sequence). The CDR3 loop reads CASSIDRGGSSYNEQFF. Written as DNA, the CDR3 is TGTGCCAGTAGTATAGATAGGGGGGGTAGCTCCTACAATGAGCAGTTCTTC.

The chain combines TRBV9 with TRBJ1-1; D ambiguous. The CDR3 loop spans 14 amino acids. Germline V gene data show CDR1 as SGDLS and CDR2 as YYNGEE. The V end lost 3 bases, the J end lost 1 base, and 10 bases lay between the germline ends. The CDR3 protein is CASSALTGNTEAFF. CDR3 DNA: TGTGCCAGCAGCGCCCTTACTGGGAACACTGAAGCTTTCTTT.

The genes are TRBV30 and TRBJ2-1; TRBD2 agrees at 8 bases. Trimming removed 3 bases from V and 9 bases from J; junction bases left unmatched: 10. Per germline, CDR1 GTSNPN and CDR2 SVGIG (reference sequence). The CDR3 spans 14 residues. The CDR3 sequence is CAWSRLATKAEQFF. CDR3 bases: TGTGCCTGGAGCCGACTAGCGACCAAGGCTGAGCAGTTCTTC.

Only one count was recorded for this clone. V and J are TRBV16 and TRBJ2-4; D is unresolved. Germline-derived CDR1 and CDR2 are KGHSY and FQNENV. Between the trimmed V and J ends, which lost 4 bases and 10 bases, there was a span of 14 bases. The CDR3 is 13 amino acids. CDR3 in DNA: TGTGCCAGCAGCCCATCGACTCAGTCTATTCAGTACTTC. Translation: CASSPSTQSIQYF.

The V and J genes are TRBV3-1 (or the pseudogene TRBV3-2) and TRBJ2-2; a possible D gene is TRBD1 (6 bases). The CDR3 loop spans 16 amino acids. The V and J ends lost 4 bases and 7 bases respectively, with 19 bases between them. Germline CDR1 LGHDT, CDR2 YNNKEL (reference sequence). The DNA for the CDR3 is TGTGCCAGCAGCCCCTACACTGGGACATTTCACGGGGAGCTGTTTTTT. Translating it yields CASSPYTGTFHGELFF.

The chain carries TRBV7-2 and TRBJ1-3; TRBD1 matches at 8 bases. J was trimmed by 2 bases and V by 5 bases; bases with no gene match: 11. The germline gives CDR1 SGHTA, CDR2 FQGNSA. This CDR3 is built from 17 residues. CDR3 nucleotides: TGTGCCAGCAGCCCTAGGACAGGGTACAATCCTGGAAACACCATATATTTT. Translating it yields CASSPRTGYNPGNTIYF.

The CDR3 sequence is CASSTPGWGNTGELFF. The CDR3 DNA reads TGTGCCAGCTCAACCCCAGGGTGGGGAAACACCGGGGAGCTGTTTTTT. This chain joins TRBV18 and TRBJ2-2, with a tentative D call TRBD1 (5 bases). CDR1 and CDR2 (germline): KGHSH, LQKENI. V lost 5 bases to trimming and J lost 2 bases, with 15 bases between them. The CDR3 consists of 16 residues.

The chain employs TRBV6-1 and TRBJ2-1, with TRBD1 identical over 9 bases. Germline V gives CDR1 MNHNS, CDR2 SASEGT. V shed 4 bases, J shed 6 bases, and the junction held 13 bases outside the gene matches. The CDR3 contains 17 residues. Here the CDR3 reads CASSGTIQGARRNEQFF. The CDR3 region has the DNA TGTGCCAGCAGTGGGACGATACAGGGGGCGAGACGCAATGAGCAGTTCTTC.

The sample holds a few counts of this clone. The chain uses TRBV28 and TRBJ1-4; tentative D call: TRBD1 (5 bases). The V and J ends lost 7 bases and 2 bases respectively, with 14 bases between them. CDR1 and CDR2 (germline): MDHEN, SYDVKM. CDR3 size: 15 residues. The chain's CDR3 is CASTVPKGTNEKLFF. The DNA for the CDR3 is TGTGCCAGCACTGTGCCAAAGGGGACTAATGAAAAACTGTTTTTT. Looking up the rest from reference TRBV28 and TRBJ1-4 gives the full variable domain: DVKVTQSSRYLVKRTGEKVFLECVQDMDHENMFWYRQDPGLGLRLIYFSYDVKMKEKGDIPEGYSVSREKKERFSLILESASTNQTSMYLCASTVPKGTNEKLFFGSGTQLSVL.

The chain employs TRBV2 and TRBJ1-1; D is perhaps TRBD1 (5 bases). Germline assignment: CDR1 SNHLY and CDR2 FYNNEI. This CDR3 comprises 13 residues. Trimming took off 4 bases at V and 2 bases at J, with 8 bases between the two ends. CDR3 sequence reads: CASSVGDNTEAFF. As DNA, the CDR3 is TGTGCCAGCAGTGTAGGGGATAACACTGAAGCTTTCTTT.

This chain joins TRBV3-1 (or the pseudogene TRBV3-2) and TRBJ2-3; D is perhaps TRBD2 (6 bases). CDR1 and CDR2 (germline): LGHDT, YNNKEL (reference sequence). Trimming pared 4 bases from V and 6 bases from J, leaving 14 bases between. CDR3 size: 14 residues. The CDR3 DNA follows: TGTGCCAGCAGCCGGCGGCGGGGCCCTGATACGCAGTATTTT. It is translated as CASSRRRGPDTQYF.

This rearrangement joins TRBV4-2 to TRBJ2-1, with 13 bases fitting TRBD2. V lost 0 bases to trimming and J lost 7 bases; unmatched junction nucleotides: 3. Germline lookup yields CDR1 LGHNA and CDR2 YNFKEQ. The CDR3 has 16 residues. The CDR3 DNA is TGTGCCAGCAGCCAAGAGGGACTAGCGGGGAAGAATGAGCAGTTCTTC. Protein product: CASSQEGLAGKNEQFF.

This sequence joins TRBV18 and TRBJ2-7; no reliable D call. This CDR3 comprises 11 residues. The germline V gene encodes CDR1 KGHSH and CDR2 LQKENI. V was shortened by 6 bases and J by 4 bases, with 7 bases between the two germline ends. The CDR3 protein is CASSESYEQYF. The CDR3 DNA follows: TGTGCCAGCTCCGAGAGTTACGAGCAGTACTTC.

This clone is a singleton in its sample. The CDR3 DNA follows: TGCAGCGTCTCCGGGACAGGGATGTCCCAAGAGACCCAGTACTTC. This encodes CSVSGTGMSQETQYF. The rearrangement uses TRBV29-1 and TRBJ2-5; 9 bases agree with TRBD1. This CDR3 contains 15 residues. After removal of 6 bases from V and 1 base from J, the junction contained 9 bases not matched to a gene. Germline V gene lookup returns CDR1 SQVTM and CDR2 ANQGSEA.

The genes are TRBV5-6 and TRBJ2-5, with 7 bases that match TRBD1. This CDR3 spans 13 amino acids. Germline values: CDR1 SGHDT, CDR2 YYEEEE. The ends lost 3 bases at V and 2 bases at J; junction bases unmatched: 1. The CDR3: CASSSGQQETQYF. The CDR3 DNA reads TGTGCCAGCAGCTCGGGACAGCAAGAGACCCAGTACTTC. The full variable domain, in which reference TRBV5-6 and TRBJ2-5 provide the parts outside the CDR3, is DAGVTQSPTHLIKTRGQQVTLRCSPKSGHDTVSWYQQALGQGPQFIFQYYEEEERQRGNFPDRFSGHQFPNYSSELNVNALLLGDSALYLCASSSGQQETQYFGPGTRLLVL.

V usage is TRBV5-4 and J usage is TRBJ2-2; 14 bases align to TRBD2. Trimming at V came to 5 bases and at J to 1 base, leaving 4 bases not matched to a gene. CDR3 size: 17 residues. Germline V gene lookup returns CDR1 SGHNT and CDR2 YYREEE (reference sequence). The CDR3 nucleotides are TGTGCCAGCAGGTCGGGACTAGCGGGGGTGAACACCGGGGAGCTGTTTTTT. This gives the protein CASRSGLAGVNTGELFF.

The count of this clone is one. This rearrangement joins TRBV5-6 to TRBJ1-3; 7 nucleotides match TRBD1. The CDR3 contains 13 residues. Germline trimming cut 4 bases from V and 2 bases from J; bases unmatched to any gene: 0. Germline CDR1 and CDR2: SGHDT and YYEEEE. For the CDR3, the DNA is TGTGCCAGCAGCGACAGGGCTGGAAACACCATATATTTT. The encoded protein is CASSDRAGNTIYF.

There are a few counts of this clone. The gene calls are TRBV30 and TRBJ1-1; D gene uncertain. CDR3 length: 13 residues. Trimming cost V 1 base and J 0 bases, with 6 bases left between them. Germline CDR1 reads GTSNPN; CDR2 reads SVGIG (reference sequence). The CDR3 spells CAWSDTLNTEAFF. In DNA, the CDR3 is TGTGCCTGGAGTGACACCTTGAACACTGAAGCTTTCTTT.